Listed below are T cell receptor beta chains from one sample, sequenced in a study of cytomegalovirus exposure and HLA in healthy donors. Repertoires were generated with immunoSEQ multiplex PCR, while TCRdb's copy carries only in-frame clones and drops some. The data contain some 190,000 clones, around 80% of them seen just once; the ten biggest clones take up around 1.9%. Input material: PBMCs. The receptors here all came from a woman between 25 and 40 years old in good health and CMV-seronegative. The conserved cysteine and the conserved F or W are not part of the CDR3 here. Not every row has a clone size; where given, it reads once, few, many or a size class.

cdr3_length: 9; v_call: TRBV30; clone_size: NA; cdr3_aa: ASQGSHEQY
cdr3_length: 10; v_call: TRBV29-1; clone_size: once; cdr3_aa: SVELRVETQY
cdr3_length: 12; v_call: TRBV19; clone_size: NA; cdr3_aa: ASSMVGGKNIQY
cdr3_length: 13; v_call: TRBV30; clone_size: NA; cdr3_aa: AWSSGGGTQETQY
cdr3_length: 14; v_call: TRBV5-8; clone_size: NA; cdr3_aa: ASSLVIRSGNTEAF
cdr3_length: 11; v_call: TRBV9; clone_size: many; cdr3_aa: ASSFEPTGEAF
cdr3_length: 18; v_call: TRBV13; clone_size: once; cdr3_aa: ASSLDHRLAGGRRSYEQY
cdr3_length: 12; v_call: TRBV6-6; clone_size: NA; cdr3_aa: ASSSRTEGYGYT
cdr3_length: 12; v_call: TRBV5-4; clone_size: NA; cdr3_aa: ASRTSGPVGEQY
cdr3_length: 18; v_call: TRBV7-2; clone_size: NA; cdr3_aa: ASSLALPGTGGYAYEEQY
cdr3_length: 12; v_call: TRBV10-3; clone_size: NA; cdr3_aa: AISESEFNQPQH
cdr3_length: 11; v_call: TRBV30; clone_size: few; cdr3_aa: AWSVQGDSPLH
cdr3_length: 10; v_call: TRBV27; clone_size: NA; cdr3_aa: ASSSRQGAST
cdr3_length: 11; v_call: TRBV5-1; clone_size: NA; cdr3_aa: ASSSHRDTEAF
cdr3_length: 13; v_call: TRBV27; clone_size: NA; cdr3_aa: ASSLSYRGRYEQY
cdr3_length: 11; v_call: TRBV11-2; clone_size: NA; cdr3_aa: ASSPTRGETQY
cdr3_length: 15; v_call: TRBV4-2; clone_size: NA; cdr3_aa: ASSQTAGGGPYNEQF
cdr3_length: 13; v_call: TRBV10-3; clone_size: few; cdr3_aa: AISDPAGGNQPQH
cdr3_length: 15; v_call: TRBV18; clone_size: NA; cdr3_aa: ASSPIAGGVTDYGYT
cdr3_length: 12; v_call: TRBV5-1; clone_size: NA; cdr3_aa: ASSTRDRNSPLH
cdr3_length: 13; v_call: TRBV7-2; clone_size: NA; cdr3_aa: ASSFPGTGDQPQH
cdr3_length: 13; v_call: TRBV5-1; clone_size: NA; cdr3_aa: ASSYRDRGPTEAF
cdr3_length: 13; v_call: TRBV7-2; clone_size: NA; cdr3_aa: ASSPYGTGASEAF
cdr3_length: 13; v_call: TRBV5-1; clone_size: NA; cdr3_aa: ASSQGQGYRSPLH
cdr3_length: 12; v_call: TRBV19; clone_size: few; cdr3_aa: ASSMTGWNTEAF
cdr3_length: 17; v_call: TRBV4-2; clone_size: NA; cdr3_aa: ASSQGASGGGYYTDTQY
cdr3_length: 19; v_call: TRBV7-3; clone_size: NA; cdr3_aa: ASSLTRAGTSGIPRPYEQY
cdr3_length: 14; v_call: TRBV7-9; clone_size: NA; cdr3_aa: ASSPRLAGGPNEQY
cdr3_length: 15; v_call: TRBV5-1; clone_size: NA; cdr3_aa: ASSLETSGGLRETQY
cdr3_length: 14; v_call: TRBV5-1; clone_size: NA; cdr3_aa: ASSLLTSGGMDEQY
cdr3_length: 14; v_call: TRBV5-4; clone_size: NA; cdr3_aa: ASSLRTGGASYEQY
cdr3_length: 12; v_call: TRBV9; clone_size: NA; cdr3_aa: ASSVAPQGPSYT
cdr3_length: 10; v_call: TRBV5-6; clone_size: few; cdr3_aa: ASSTGLAGQY
cdr3_length: 13; v_call: TRBV6-4; clone_size: NA; cdr3_aa: ASSAGTSPNNEQF
cdr3_length: 13; v_call: TRBV18; clone_size: NA; cdr3_aa: ASSPLSGGTDTQY
cdr3_length: 13; v_call: TRBV27; clone_size: NA; cdr3_aa: ASSEQGNSTDTQY
cdr3_length: 14; v_call: TRBV18; clone_size: NA; cdr3_aa: ASSPQGGRDTDTQY
cdr3_length: 13; v_call: TRBV29-1; clone_size: NA; cdr3_aa: SVPNGDRNTGELF
cdr3_length: 13; v_call: TRBV6-1; clone_size: few; cdr3_aa: ASSDNRGSSQPQH
cdr3_length: 11; v_call: TRBV7-3; clone_size: NA; cdr3_aa: ASSLGSDQPQH
cdr3_length: 14; v_call: TRBV5-1; clone_size: NA; cdr3_aa: ASSLGTAWQTDTQY
cdr3_length: 13; v_call: TRBV7-2; clone_size: NA; cdr3_aa: ASSPQGTGYNEQF
cdr3_length: 13; v_call: TRBV6-6; clone_size: NA; cdr3_aa: ASRTTGGADTEAF
cdr3_length: 15; v_call: TRBV5-4; clone_size: NA; cdr3_aa: ASSLRSGGIDTDTQY
cdr3_length: 12; v_call: TRBV10-3; clone_size: once; cdr3_aa: AISESRDSEKLF
cdr3_length: 13; v_call: TRBV7-7; clone_size: NA; cdr3_aa: ASSSLDSAQETQY
cdr3_length: 15; v_call: TRBV29-1; clone_size: NA; cdr3_aa: SVRTRTATAKDTEAF
cdr3_length: 10; v_call: TRBV6-5; clone_size: NA; cdr3_aa: ASTSTAETQY